The 6 T cell receptor beta chains listed next were all sequenced from one sample in a study of control samples from healthy donors and cancer patients. The assay was immunoSEQ multiplex PCR, and TCRdb's table has in-frame clones only and misses some. In the table there are about 86,000 clones, around 94% of which are singletons. The sample was blood. The receptors were sampled from a woman aged 18 to 35 in good health.

The chain links TRBV6-5 to TRBJ2-7, with TRBD1 identical over 9 bases. Germline V gives CDR1 MNHEY, CDR2 SVGAGI. The V segment lost 0 bases and the J segment 2 bases; nucleotides outside the gene matches: 2. The CDR3 runs to 15 residues. CDR3 residues: CASSYSRTGAYEQYF. CDR3 bases: TGTGCCAGCAGTTACTCTCGGACAGGGGCCTACGAGCAGTACTTC.

V usage is TRBV27 and J usage is TRBJ2-7; D unresolved. Germline lookup yields CDR1 MNHEY and CDR2 SMNVEV (reference sequence). This CDR3 is 14 amino acids long. The V end was cut by 4 bases, the J end by 0 bases, with 10 bases between. The CDR3 protein is CASSSPASSYEQYF. CDR3 nucleotides: TGTGCCAGCAGTTCACCCGCGAGCTCCTACGAGCAGTACTTC.

This chain links TRBV27 with TRBJ2-7; TRBD1 matches at 10 bases. The CDR3 contains 14 residues. CDR1 MNHEY and CDR2 SMNVEV come from the germline V gene (reference sequence). V dropped 5 bases and J dropped 7; count of bases not matched to a gene: 8. The CDR3 DNA reads TGTGCCAGCAGTATACCGGGACAGGGGTTTGAGCAGTACTTC. Translation gives CASSIPGQGFEQYF.

This chain links TRBV28 with TRBJ2-5, with 13 positions matching TRBD2. The V and J ends lost 5 bases and 4 bases, in that order; junction bases with no gene match: 4. Germline lookup yields CDR1 MDHEN and CDR2 SYDVKM. The CDR3 has 15 amino acids. CDR3 DNA sequence: TGTGCCAGCAGTACTAGCGGGAGGGCTCTAGAGACCCAGTACTTC. Its translation: CASSTSGRALETQYF.

This clone has a handful of counts. The gene calls are TRBV5-1 and TRBJ2-7, with 9 bases fitting TRBD1. The length of the CDR3 is 15 residues. The germline CDR1 and CDR2 sequences are SGHRS and YFSETQ. J was trimmed by 7 bases and V by 1 base; bases with no gene match: 9. The CDR3 sequence is CASSLWGTGTGEQYF. CDR3 DNA sequence: TGCGCCAGCAGCTTGTGGGGGACAGGGACGGGTGAGCAGTACTTC.

J is TRBJ1-1 and V is TRBV12-3 or TRBV12-4; D gene ambiguous. This CDR3 has 10 amino acids. Trimming shortened V by 10 bases and J by 5 bases, and 8 bases separated the two germline ends. DNA of the CDR3: TGTGCCATCCTCGGGACTGAAGCTTTCTTT. Translating it yields CAILGTEAFF.